This T cell receptor (beta chain) was recovered during a study of blood T cell repertoires in COVID-19. Study-level background: There were acute and convalescent COVID-19 samples, and they came from the United States, Italy and Spain.

Measured with immunoSEQ multiplex PCR; TCRdb has only the in-frame clones, and not every one. Of roughly 120,000 clones listed, 85% to 90% were seen once; the top ten hold about 1%. The CDR3 runs to 13 residues. CDR1 is MNHEY, CDR2 SVGAGI, per germline. V was clipped by 2 bases and J by 4 bases; unmatched bases: 2. This clonotype originated in a woman in her fifties or sixties with active or convalescent COVID-19. This chain uses TRBV6-5 with TRBJ2-7; 7 nucleotides align to TRBD2. Sequenced input: peripheral blood. CDR3 sequence: CASSYGRAYEQYF. The CDR3 region has the DNA TGTGCCAGCAGTTACGGGAGGGCTTACGAGCAGTACTTC.